This entry concerns a single T cell receptor (beta chain). This CDR3 region has 15 residues. Germline values: CDR1 SGHRS, CDR2 YFSETQ. The V end was cut by 0 bases, the J end by 3 bases, with 11 bases between. This record belongs to a study of human T cells and chemical hapten exposure. Time point: patch test 1, 2 weeks after DPC sensitization. Treatment described: therapeutic diphenylcyclopropenone sensitization with weekly scalp DPC. Unfractionated whole blood was the source of the extracted total RNA. TCRdb analysed the RACE reads with MiXCR anew, one entry per CDR3 protein. The sample holds 35,000 or so distinct CDR3 sequences, around 6.8% seen once.

This TCR derives from a woman aged 25 to 39 with alopecia areata. Some clones in this sample may be carry-over from other donors' samples. The source was whole blood, collected in connection with sensitization to the hapten diphenylcyclopropenone (DPC). The chain has TRBV5-1 and TRBJ2-3; weak D call: TRBD1 (6 bases). CDR3 nucleotide sequence: TGCGCCAGCAGCTTGGCAGGGCAGGGGACAGATACGCAGTATTTT. Translation gives CASSLAGQGTDTQYF.